A single T cell receptor beta chain is shown here with its context. This clonotype appeared many times. The antigen it recognizes is unknown. No qualities accompany the bases; no much larger clone lies one base away. The data were produced on an Illumina NovaSeq 6000. Using 5'RACE with constant-segment primers, TCRalpha and TCRbeta cDNA libraries were constructed, with sample barcodes and unique molecular identifiers added in the process. RNA was extracted from every sample with Trizol reagent. The libraries were amplified in two PCR steps, and the second step added a second sample barcode and Illumina TruSeq adapters. Libraries were sequenced on an Illumina NovaSeq with 2 x 150 bp paired-end reads. As for how the authors treated the data: With migec v1.2.7, reads were demultiplexed and then collapsed into UMI-guided consensus sequences. Using mixcr v2.1.11, UMI consensuses were aligned to TRA and TRB V and J templates and then assembled into clonotypes. A clonotype was counted as expanded or contracted only if both edgeR and NoisET called the change significant, with noise models trained on biological replicates. For edgeR calls, the cutoffs were a false discovery rate-adjusted p below 0.01 and a log2 fold-change threshold of 1. As an exploratory analysis of dynamics, max-normalized trajectories of the 1000 most abundant clonotypes were examined with PCA combined with hierarchical clustering. Each responding clone was given a CD4 or CD8 phenotype based on the CD4+ and CD8+ repertoires, which had been sequenced separately. Using fastp trimming at Q25 and MiXCR clonotype assembly, TCRdb reanalyzed the public sequencing data and kept in-frame beta chains. Rows matching on CDR3 protein sequence are summarized as one entry with the most common DNA and genes. The V and J calls here are based on TCRdb, not the publication. A total of around 410,000 distinct CDR3 sequences appear in this sample, 20% to 25% of them only once. The ten largest account for about an eighth of the sample.

The data are from a study of T-cell memory formation after mild COVID-19 (dated by TCRdb to the early 2020s). For the study in its entirety: Most TCR sequence clusters were specific to one of the two donors. In a couple of donors, T-cell clones that expanded and contracted after mild COVID-19 were followed by sequencing TCRalpha and TCRbeta repertoires longitudinally. Two young, previously healthy adult volunteers made up the cohort, one male and one female. The paper as a whole reports these results and caveats: Contracting CD4+ clones were found mainly in CM and EM memory subsets, while CD8+ clones were enriched in EMRA. Some responding clones were detected in pre-infection memory, suggesting pre-existing cross-reactive memory T cells joined the SARS-CoV-2 response. The study included only a couple of mild cases, and larger cohorts that include severe cases with pre-infection samples were judged to be necessary. Balanced CD4/CD8 phenotypes were observed for clones contracting from day 15 to 85, whereas a bias towards CD4+ was observed for a second wave of clones expanding from day 15 to 37. The second-wave clones that peaked on day 37 were not confirmed to be SARS-CoV-2 specific.

Trimming takes 7 bases from V and 4 bases from J, and the germline ends sit 15 bases apart. The CDR3 has 14 amino acids, counting the end cysteine and phenylalanine. Just CDR3 DNA is preserved here, 42 bases in frame from base 1. Ficoll-Paque density gradient centrifugation was the method used to isolate PBMCs. The chain uses TRBV12-3 or TRBV12-4 and TRBJ2-3; the D match is possibly TRBD1 or TRBD2, with 5 bases aligned in each. Sequenced material: PBMCs or a T cell subset sorted from them (not recorded which). This TCR was recovered from an adult woman who had mild COVID-19 (a few samples of this study predate the infection). The sample titles of this study are shuffled in the database, so cell type and time point are left out; the donor was told from shared clones. The sequenced DNA: TGTGCCAGCAAGTTGGGGCTGGGGGCAGATACGCAGTATTTT. Translated, this gives CASKLGLGADTQYF.